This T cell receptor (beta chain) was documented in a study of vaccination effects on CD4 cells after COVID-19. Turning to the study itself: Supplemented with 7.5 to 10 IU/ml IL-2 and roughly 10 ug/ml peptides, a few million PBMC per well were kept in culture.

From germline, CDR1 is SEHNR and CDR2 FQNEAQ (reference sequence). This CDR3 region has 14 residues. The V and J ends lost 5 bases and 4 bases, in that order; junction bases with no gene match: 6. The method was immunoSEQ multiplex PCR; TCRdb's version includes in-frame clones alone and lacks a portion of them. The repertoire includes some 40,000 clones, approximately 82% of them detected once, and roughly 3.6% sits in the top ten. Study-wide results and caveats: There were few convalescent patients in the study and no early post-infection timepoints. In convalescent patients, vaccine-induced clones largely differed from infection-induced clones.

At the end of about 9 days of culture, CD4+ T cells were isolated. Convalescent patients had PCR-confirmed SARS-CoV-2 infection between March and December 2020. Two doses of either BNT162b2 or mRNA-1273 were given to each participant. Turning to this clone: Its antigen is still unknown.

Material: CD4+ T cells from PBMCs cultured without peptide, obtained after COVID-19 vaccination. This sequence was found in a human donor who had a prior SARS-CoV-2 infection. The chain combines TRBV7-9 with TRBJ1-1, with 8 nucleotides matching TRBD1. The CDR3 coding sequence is TGTGCCAGCAGCCCCCAGGGGGCCGGCACTGAAGCTTTCTTT. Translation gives CASSPQGAGTEAFF.